This TCR beta chain was identified in a study of shared clonotypes between healthy human individuals (TCRdb year 2020). For context, the study as a whole: Two women and a few men aged 18 to 49 years were included in the cohort. Per donor, leukapheresis produced somewhere between about 0.85 and 8.9 billion PBMCs. To estimate repertoire size and how much clonotype sharing occurs between individuals, the study deeply sequenced the blood TCR repertoires of several healthy adults. Per donor, three plates each were used for CD4 naive and CD4 memory, two for CD8 naive, and one for CD8 memory. To increase sequencing depth and limit assay-specific biases, different laboratories used diverse techniques to prepare libraries and sequence TCR repertoires.

Using the deep immunoSEQ assay, multiplex PCR amplified TCR CDR3 regions from genomic DNA. Extracted genomic DNA from each cell subset was distributed evenly across all wells of several immunoSEQ 96-well plates, and each plate was treated as a replicate. For sorted subsets, about 200 ng genomic DNA, equal to some 28,000 T cell genomes, was loaded into each replicate PCR. Purified libraries were quantified with a Qubit 3.0 fluorometer, sized on a Bioanalyzer 2100, and re-quantified with the KAPA Library Quantification kit. A separate single-read 150-cycle Illumina NextSeq 550 flow cell was used to sequence each immunoSEQ 96-well plate. Under the source paper's analysis protocol: Because only junctional sequences without quality scores were contained in the immunoSEQ output, filtering matching that applied to full-length reads could not be performed. Sequences were annotated with PyIR, a Python wrapper for IgBLAST v1.9, and V/J genes and CDR3 were assigned using IMGT germline references. Any read was removed if the V/J assignment was weak (E-value above 1e-6), the CDR3 was missing, or the read contained stop codons, out-of-frame junctions, or ambiguous translated residues. V3J clonotypes were defined by identical inferred V gene, J gene, and CDR3 amino acid sequence. To compute the percentage overlap between repertoires, the number of shared unique clonotypes was divided by the size of the smaller repertoire. Three approaches were used to assess repertoire richness: RTK rarefaction, the Chao1 estimator, and Recon v2.1 estimates of unobserved clonotypes. OLGA was used to compute generation probabilities for all TCRbeta clonotypes that the gDNA method yielded from several donors. TCRdb holds this immuneACCESS table with in-frame rearrangements only. Some clones are missing; in checked studies, unresolved V genes explain under half, and the rest has no known cause. V and J calls and clone size are as listed in that table; D and trimming were resolved from the DNA. The sample table records 1.4 million to 1.5 million clones; roughly 96% of these occur just once. More than 0.9% of the sample is taken by the ten largest.

The study at large found these results: Sampling was restricted to blood, and TCR repertoires in tissue are likely to differ from TCR repertoires in blood. Pairwise subsampling indicated that sequencing depth was expected to affect the degree of clonotype sharing among donors. Compared with non-shared clonotypes, clonotypes shared by all four sorted-subset donors had higher generation probabilities. When a few donors were compared, the shared fraction of clonotypes was around 5% for naive CD4, 3.5% to 4% for naive CD8, about 2.5% for memory CD4, and 0.4% for memory CD8. Estimated clonotype richness was generally larger for naive than for memory subsets. Rarefaction of sorted-subset datasets indicated incomplete sequencing despite the large sequencing depth. Because the study included only a small number of donors, the genetic and exposure-history diversity represented was limited.

As regards this clone: Its antigen has not been determined. Nothing much larger sits one base from this clone, and base qualities are not available.

Donors were healthy HIV-negative adults with no recently reported acute infections or vaccinations. Every donor was a Caucasian adult living in Nashville, Tennessee, USA. CD4+ T cells were enriched by magnetic negative selection, after which naive cells were positively selected on CD45RA and the negative fraction was taken as the memory subset. After blood collection by leukapheresis, PBMCs were isolated using Ficoll-Histopaque density gradient centrifugation and then cryopreserved in the vapor phase of liquid nitrogen. Purity and quantity of every magnetically sorted T cell population were checked by analytical flow cytometry. Genomic DNA was isolated from every sorted fraction and measured by UV absorbance on a Nanodrop 2000c. At the junction V is shortened by 6 bases and J by 3 bases, with 29 bases in between. CDR1 MDHEN and CDR2 SYDVKM were looked up in the germline V gene. Counted from cysteine to phenylalanine, this CDR3 has 20 amino acids. The CDR3 DNA has 60 bases and is translated from base 1.

The chain was built from TRBV28 and TRBJ1-4; a tentative D call is TRBD1 (5 bases match). Sequenced sample: naive CD4+ T cells sorted from blood. The cell subset or site label for this specimen denotes: CD45RA+ positively selected. The clonotype comes from a man aged 25-45 years in good health. CDR3 sequence: CASSLWYQGRGRNSNEKLFF. In nucleotide form, the sequence is TGTGCCAGCAGCCTTTGGTATCAGGGACGGGGACGCAACTCTAATGAAAAACTGTTTTTT.